The text below deals with one T cell receptor (beta chain). The data originate from a study of control samples from healthy donors and cancer patients. Profiling relied on immunoSEQ multiplex PCR, and the TCRdb table lists in-frame clones only, not all of them. The top ten hold roughly 3.9% of the sample, which has roughly 170,000 clones, 80% to 95% seen once. Losses at the gene ends were 3 bases for V and 6 bases for J; bases not matched to a gene: 4. This CDR3 has 14 amino acids. Germline loops: CDR1 LNHNV, CDR2 YYDKDF (reference sequence). The material sequenced was blood. This clonotype was obtained from a woman aged 60-75 years in good health. V is TRBV15 and J is TRBJ1-2, with TRBD1 identical over 10 bases. CDR3 in DNA: TGTGCCACCAGCAGCCGACAGGGGGCAGATGGCTACACCTTC. This encodes CATSSRQGADGYTF. Complete variable domain (other parts from reference TRBV15 and TRBJ1-2): DAMVIQNPRYQVTQFGKPVTLSCSQTLNHNVMYWYQQKSSQAPKLLFHYYDKDFNNEADTPDNFQSRRPNTSFCFLDIRSPGLGDTAMYLCATSSRQGADGYTFGSGTRLTVV.